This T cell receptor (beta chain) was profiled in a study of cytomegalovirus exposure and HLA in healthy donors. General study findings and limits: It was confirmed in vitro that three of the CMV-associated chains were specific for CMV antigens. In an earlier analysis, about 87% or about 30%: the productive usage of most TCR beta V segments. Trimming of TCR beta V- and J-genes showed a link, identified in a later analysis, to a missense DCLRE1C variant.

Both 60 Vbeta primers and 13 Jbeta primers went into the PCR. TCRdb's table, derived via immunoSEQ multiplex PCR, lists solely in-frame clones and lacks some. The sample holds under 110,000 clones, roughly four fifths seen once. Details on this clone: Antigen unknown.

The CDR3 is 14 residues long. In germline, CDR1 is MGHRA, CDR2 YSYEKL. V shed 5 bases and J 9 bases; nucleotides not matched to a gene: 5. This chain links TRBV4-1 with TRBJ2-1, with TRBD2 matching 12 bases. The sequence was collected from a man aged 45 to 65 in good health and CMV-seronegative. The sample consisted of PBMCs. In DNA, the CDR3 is TGCGCCAGCAGCGAGGGACTAGCGGGTCGTGAGCAGTTCTTC. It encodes CASSEGLAGREQFF.